This paragraph reports one T cell receptor beta chain. Its specificity is unknown. An end of the junction differs from the germline gene, which may be a read error. This entry comes from a study of tumor-infiltrating lymphocytes in primary liver carcinoma. Study-wide results and caveats: Bulk unsorted sampling precluded comparing CD4+ and CD8+ repertoires. Tumor specimens were characterized by a significantly higher top-250-clone fraction than blood (p = 0.039). The overlap of tumor-adjacent and tumor-blood pairs was smaller than that of tumor region pairs.

CDR1 is MDHEN, CDR2 SYDVKM, per germline. CDR3 length: 16 residues. Out of unsorted whole blood came the blood RNA, and germline DNA was extracted as well. With chronic HBV infection, the patients were also treatment-naive. With roughly 540 ng total RNA as template and a constant-region primer, TCR beta cDNA was made. What produced the TCR beta libraries was three nested multiplex PCR rounds using slightly modified ARM-PCR. It was with TRBV1-TRBV30 forward primers and a C-beta reverse primer that the first two PCR rounds were run, at roughly 10 cycles each. Using its own MiXCR run on the multiplex PCR reads, TCRdb lists one record per CDR3 protein. The repertoire holds about 350,000 distinct CDR3 sequences, with approximately 65% as singletons.

The TCR sequence derives from a man aged 40-49 years with primary liver carcinoma and hepatitis B virus infection. The chain links TRBV28 to TRBJ2-6; TRBD1 is a possible D gene (5 bases). The sample taken for sequencing was peripheral blood. CDR3 loop: CASSFGVGSGAKVLTF. The CDR3 bases are TGTGCCAGCAGTTTTGGAGTGGGCTCTGGGGCCAAGGTCCTGACTTTC.